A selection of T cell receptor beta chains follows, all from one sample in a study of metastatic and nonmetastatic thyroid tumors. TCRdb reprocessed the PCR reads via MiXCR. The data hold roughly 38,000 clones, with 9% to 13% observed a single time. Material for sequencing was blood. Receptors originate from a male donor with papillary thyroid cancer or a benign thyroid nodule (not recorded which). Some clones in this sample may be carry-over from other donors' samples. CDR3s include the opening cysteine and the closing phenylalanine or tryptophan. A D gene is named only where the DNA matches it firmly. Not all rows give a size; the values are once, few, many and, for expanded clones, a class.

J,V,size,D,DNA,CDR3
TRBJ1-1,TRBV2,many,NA,TGTGCCAGCAGAACCGGGACAAACGGAGTCGCTTTCTTT,CASRTGTNGVAFF
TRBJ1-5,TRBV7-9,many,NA,TGTGCCAGCAGCTTCACAGGAGACAATCAGCCCCAGCATTTT,CASSFTGDNQPQHF
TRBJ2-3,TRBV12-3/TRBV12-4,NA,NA,TGTGCCAGCAGGCGGACAGGGAGGGGTCTTAGCACATATACGCAGTATTTT,CASRRTGRGLSTYTQYF
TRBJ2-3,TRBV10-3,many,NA,TGTGCCATCAGTCGGGACATCACAGATACGCAGTATTTT,CAISRDITDTQYF
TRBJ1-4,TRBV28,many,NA,TGTGCCAGCAGTGACGAACAGGGATACAGAAGAAAACTGTTTTTT,CASSDEQGYRRKLFF
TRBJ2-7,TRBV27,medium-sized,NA,TGTGCCAGCAGTGAGACAGGAATTCCCTACGAGCAGTACTTC,CASSETGIPYEQYF
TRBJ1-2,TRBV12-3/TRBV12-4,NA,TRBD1,TGTGCTAGCAGTTTATCCCAGACAGGGAACTATTGCTACACCTTC,CASSLSQTGNYCYTF
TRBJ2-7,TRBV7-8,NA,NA,TGTGCCAGCAGCTCGACGGGGTGGGCCTCCTACGAGCAGTACTTC,CASSSTGWASYEQYF
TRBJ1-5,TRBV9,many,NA,TGTGCCAGCAGCGTTACCCCCTATCAGCCCCAGCATTTT,CASSVTPYQPQHF
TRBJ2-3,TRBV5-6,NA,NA,TGTGCCAGCAGCTTGGAAGGGGCAGATACGCAGTATTTT,CASSLEGADTQYF
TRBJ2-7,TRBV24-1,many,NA,TGTGCCACCAGTGGGGGGGCCGAGCAGTACTTC,CATSGGAEQYF
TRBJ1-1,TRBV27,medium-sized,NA,TGTGCCAGCAGTCCCACGTCAGGCACTGAAGCTTTCTTT,CASSPTSGTEAFF
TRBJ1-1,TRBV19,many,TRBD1,TGTGCCAGTAGTGGAAGACAGGGGACGGGCACTGAAGCTTTCTTT,CASSGRQGTGTEAFF
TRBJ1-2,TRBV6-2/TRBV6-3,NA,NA,TGTGCCAGCAGTTACTTGCCAGGTAGCTGGGATGGCTACACCTTC,CASSYLPGSWDGYTF
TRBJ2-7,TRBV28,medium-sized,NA,TGTGCCAGCAGTCCCCCGGAGGGCTCCTACGAGCAGTACTTC,CASSPPEGSYEQYF